This entry lists 20 T cell receptor beta chains sequenced from one sample in a study of blood T cells in healthy people across ages. The second PCR ran about 6 to 11 cycles with a sample-barcoded 5' primer and J-beta primers. TCRdb analysed the 5' RACE reads with MiXCR anew, one entry per CDR3 protein. The data contain 700,000 to 900,000 distinct CDR3 sequences, roughly 24% of them seen just once; the ten biggest clones take up under 3%. The same sample was also used in a study of T cells of mothers and their children.

The sequencing sample was made of blood. These TCRs come from a boy between 5 and 17 years old in good health.

This clonotype was counted between two and nine times. The chain recombines TRBV10-2 with TRBJ2-2; no definite D call. The CDR3 sequence is 11 residues long. CDR1 and CDR2 (germline): WSHSY, SAAADI. V lost 6 bases to trimming and J lost 7 bases, with 6 bases between them. CDR3 amino acids: CASRLNGELFF. The CDR3, as DNA: TGCGCCAGCAGACTCAACGGGGAGCTGTTTTTT.

This sequence joins TRBV2 and TRBJ1-2, with D unresolved. The germline CDR1 and CDR2 sequences are SNHLY and FYNNEI. The CDR3 is 14 amino acids. V lost 4 bases and J lost 0, with 9 bases in between. Written as DNA, the CDR3 is TGTGCCAGCAGTGGGGTACAGACTAACTATGGCTACACCTTC. Residues: CASSGVQTNYGYTF. Drawing the rest from reference TRBV2 and TRBJ1-2, the complete variable domain is EPEVTQTPSHQVTQMGQEVILRCVPISNHLYFYWYRQILGQKVEFLVSFYNNEISEKSEIFDDQFSVERPDGSNFTLKIRSTKLEDSAMYFCASSGVQTNYGYTFGSGTRLTVV.

The gene calls are TRBV30 and TRBJ2-5, with D possibly matching TRBD2 (6 bases). The J call is in doubt because the DNA end fits TRBJ2-7 better. The CDR3 spans 16 residues. Germline V gene data show CDR1 as GTSNPN and CDR2 as SVGIG (reference sequence). The CDR3 nucleotides read TGTGCCTGGAGTGGAGGGACTGGACACAACTCATGCGAGCAGTACTTC. This gives the protein CAWSGGTGHNSCEQYF.

Only a few counts were recorded for this clonotype. The chain is built from TRBV6-1 and TRBJ1-1, with a tentative D call TRBD1 (6 bases). This CDR3 is built from 13 residues. Germline CDR1 MNHNS, CDR2 SASEGT. Trimming removed 8 bases at V and 12 bases at J, with 22 bases between. The CDR3: CASVDNRDIGPFF. In DNA, the CDR3 is TGTGCCAGCGTCGATAATCGGGACATCGGTCCTTTCTTT.

This clonotype came up a few times. The rearrangement uses TRBV2 and TRBJ2-5, with 9 nucleotides matching TRBD1. The J call may be mistaken, given a closer DNA end match to TRBJ2-1. The CDR3 runs to 13 residues. Per germline, CDR1 SNHLY and CDR2 FYNNEI. DNA for the CDR3: TGTGCCAGTGTATGGGGACAGGGTGATGAGCAGTTCTTC. It is translated as CASVWGQGDEQFF.

This clonotype was seen only a few times. The chain joins TRBV5-1 to TRBJ1-4, with 7 bases identical to TRBD1. Germline assignment: CDR1 SGHRS and CDR2 YFSETQ. V was pared by 7 bases and J by 1 base, with 4 bases of the junction left unmatched. The CDR3 extends over 14 amino acids. CDR3 bases: TGCGCCAGCCGATCAGGGGGAACTAATGAAAAACTGTTTTTT. Translation: CASRSGGTNEKLFF.

This clonotype has only a few counts. This rearrangement joins TRBV5-1 to TRBJ1-4; a possible D gene is TRBD1 (5 bases). Between the trimmed V and J ends, which lost 0 bases and 8 bases, there was a span of 20 bases. CDR1 SGHRS and CDR2 YFSETQ come from the germline V gene. CDR3 length equals 17 residues. CDR3 loop: CASSLGWGGTRTEKLFF. Written as DNA, the CDR3 is TGCGCCAGCAGCTTGGGCTGGGGCGGGACCCGAACCGAAAAACTGTTTTTT.

The chain carries TRBV13 and TRBJ2-5, with 10 bases lining up with TRBD2. The J segment lost 5 bases and the V segment lost 3 bases, leaving 6 bases of the junction unmatched. There are 15 residues in the CDR3. From germline, CDR1 is PRHDT and CDR2 FYEKMQ (reference sequence). DNA for the CDR3: TGTGCCAGCAGCTTGGAGCGGGGGGGCCTCGAGACCCAGTACTTC. Its translation is CASSLERGGLETQYF.

There are a few counts of this clonotype. The V and J genes are TRBV5-8 and TRBJ2-5, with D perhaps TRBD2 (5 bases). V dropped 2 bases and J dropped 9 bases, with 11 bases sitting between them. The CDR3 is 12 amino acids. Germline CDR1 and CDR2: SGHTS and YDEGEE. The DNA of the CDR3 is TGTGCCAGCAGCTTCGGGATTGGGGCCCAGTACTTC. This translates into CASSFGIGAQYF.

J is TRBJ2-1 and V is TRBV6-2 or TRBV6-3, with a weak D call TRBD2 (7 bases). The DNA end is a closer match to TRBJ2-7, so the J assignment may be wrong. There are 15 residues in the CDR3. Germline V gives CDR1 MNHEY, CDR2 SVGEGT. The DNA for the CDR3 is TGTGCCAGCAGTTGGGGACGGGGGGCGAGTTACGAGCAGTACTTC. Translation: CASSWGRGASYEQYF.

The chain carries TRBV11-2 and TRBJ2-5; D may be TRBD2 (5 bases). The end of the DNA is better explained by TRBJ2-7, so the J call may be wrong. This CDR3 has 12 amino acids. The germline V gene has CDR1 SGHAT and CDR2 FQNNGV. The CDR3 loop is CASSPTRTEQYF. The CDR3 nucleotides are TGTGCCAGCAGCCCCACTAGAACCGAGCAGTACTTC.

This clonotype was seen a single time. This chain uses TRBV28 with TRBJ2-1; D is perhaps TRBD2 (6 bases). The CDR3 is 15 residues long. Germline V CDR1 and CDR2: MDHEN, SYDVKM. The ends were cut back, 2 bases at V and 3 bases at J, with 11 bases in the middle. CDR3 sequence: CASSLGDSYYNEQFF. CDR3 DNA: TGTGCCAGCAGTTTAGGGGACTCATACTACAATGAGCAGTTCTTC.

The chain combines TRBV12-3 or TRBV12-4 with TRBJ2-5; 7 bases map to TRBD2. The CDR3 is 15 amino acids. After removal of 5 bases from V and 5 bases from J, the junction contained 11 bases not matched to a gene. CDR3 protein: CASSPRERGGETQYF. The DNA of the CDR3 is TGTGCCAGCAGTCCCCGGGAGCGGGGAGGGGAGACCCAGTACTTC.

As concerns this clonotype: An end of the junction does not agree with germline; a read error may underlie this. For the CDR3, the DNA is TGTACCAGCAGTTATTACGGTGAGCAGTTCTTC. Amino acids: CTSSYYGEQFF. The chain uses TRBV6-5 and TRBJ2-5; D unclear. The J call could be wrong; TRBJ2-1 is a better fit for the DNA end. The germline V gene encodes CDR1 MNHEY and CDR2 SVGAGI. This CDR3 comprises 11 residues.

The chain combines TRBV28 with TRBJ1-4; 8 positions match TRBD1. The CDR3 runs 15 residues. The junction had 8 bases not matched to a gene; V was cut back by 5 bases and J by 6 bases. Germline lookup yields CDR1 MDHEN and CDR2 SYDVKM. The CDR3 DNA follows: TGTGCCAGCAGTCCAATTCAGGACAGGGATGAAAAACTGTTTTTT. Its translation is CASSPIQDRDEKLFF.

This clonotype was counted once. The chain combines TRBV11-3 with TRBJ1-1; 10 bases align to TRBD1. Germline lookup yields CDR1 SGHNT and CDR2 YENEEA. This CDR3 contains 17 residues. Trimming at V came to 0 bases and at J to 5 bases, leaving 9 bases not matched to a gene. In nucleotides, the CDR3 is TGTGCCAGCAGCTTAGAAGGGACAGGGGTGAACAGGACTGAAGCTTTCTTT. This sequence encodes CASSLEGTGVNRTEAFF.

The V gene is TRBV6-1, the J gene TRBJ2-3; D is possibly TRBD1 (5 bases). The V gene's germline CDR1 is MNHNS and CDR2 SASEGT. This CDR3 comprises 13 residues. Trimming shortened V by 4 bases and J by 3 bases, and 8 bases separated the two germline ends. The DNA for the CDR3 is TGTGCCAGCAGTGGCCGACAGACAGATACGCAGTATTTT. It is translated as CASSGRQTDTQYF.

This clonotype showed up just a few times. The chain joins TRBV20-1 to TRBJ1-1; the match to TRBD1 covers 7 bases. From germline, CDR1 is DFQATT and CDR2 SNEGSKA (reference sequence). The junction had 4 bases not matched to a gene; V was cut back by 5 bases and J by 1 base. This CDR3 has 13 residues. CDR3 residues: CSAPTGPNTEAFF. In DNA, the CDR3 is TGCAGTGCTCCGACAGGGCCGAACACTGAAGCTTTCTTT.

The chain is built from TRBV5-1 and TRBJ1-2, with unresolved D. V lost 1 base and J lost 6, with 10 bases in between. CDR3 length equals 13 residues. Germline V gene lookup returns CDR1 SGHRS and CDR2 YFSETQ. The CDR3 loop is CASSLISTDGYTF. DNA for the CDR3: TGCGCCAGCAGCTTGATCTCCACGGATGGCTACACCTTC.

The rearrangement joins TRBV10-2 to TRBJ2-7, with D unclear. The germline V and J ends were trimmed by 2 bases and 0 bases, with 8 bases remaining between them. The CDR3 extends over 14 amino acids. Germline V CDR1 and CDR2: WSHSY, SAAADI. The chain's CDR3 is CASSEGWSSYEQYF. Here the CDR3 DNA reads TGCGCCAGCAGTGAGGGCTGGAGCTCCTACGAGCAGTACTTC.